This T cell receptor (beta chain) was identified in a study of Ad26.COV2.S vaccination and SARS-CoV-2 variants. Study findings and constraints: The analyses of TCR breadth and depth may have understated the size of total T cell responses.

Indicated treatment: some 20 received Ad26.COV2.S at low or high dose, single or two shots; a few received placebo; per-sample allocation not given. Repertoires come from day 63 after the first vaccine or placebo injection. Clones were sequenced by immunoSEQ multiplex PCR, and TCRdb holds only the in-frame ones, with some missing. The sample has hundreds of thousands of clones; 80% to 90% are singletons. This clone was counted once. The antigen is undetermined. This specimen consisted of peripheral blood, obtained in a trial of Ad26.COV2.S vaccine versus placebo. This sequence was found in a person between 18 and 60 years old who received the Ad26.COV2.S COVID-19 vaccine or a placebo.

CDR3 nucleotides: TGTGCCAGCAGTTACCTGGGCAGGGGGCTCACTGAAGCTTTCTTT. Residues: CASSYLGRGLTEAFF. The chain joins TRBV6-5 to TRBJ1-1; 8 bases map to TRBD1. Trimming took 2 bases from V and 4 from J; bases not matched to a gene: 6. Germline CDR1 and CDR2: MNHEY and SVGAGI. The CDR3 spans 15 residues.